This T cell receptor beta chain was identified during a study of blood T cell repertoires in COVID-19. Assay used: immunoSEQ multiplex PCR; TCRdb lists only in-frame clones, some missing. Here the sample spans 95,000 to 110,000 clones, 65% to 80% being singletons. The length of the CDR3 is 15 residues. V shed 9 bases, J shed 0 bases, and the junction held 10 bases outside the gene matches. Germline-derived CDR1 and CDR2 are MNHEY and SVGAGI. This receptor was identified in a man in his 70s with acute or convalescent COVID-19. The sequenced material came from peripheral blood. This chain connects TRBV6-5 to TRBJ1-1; 7 bases are a match to TRBD1. In DNA, the CDR3 is TGTGCCAGTATCGAAGACAGGGCCCTGAACACTGAAGCTTTCTTT. Translated, it gives CASIEDRALNTEAFF.